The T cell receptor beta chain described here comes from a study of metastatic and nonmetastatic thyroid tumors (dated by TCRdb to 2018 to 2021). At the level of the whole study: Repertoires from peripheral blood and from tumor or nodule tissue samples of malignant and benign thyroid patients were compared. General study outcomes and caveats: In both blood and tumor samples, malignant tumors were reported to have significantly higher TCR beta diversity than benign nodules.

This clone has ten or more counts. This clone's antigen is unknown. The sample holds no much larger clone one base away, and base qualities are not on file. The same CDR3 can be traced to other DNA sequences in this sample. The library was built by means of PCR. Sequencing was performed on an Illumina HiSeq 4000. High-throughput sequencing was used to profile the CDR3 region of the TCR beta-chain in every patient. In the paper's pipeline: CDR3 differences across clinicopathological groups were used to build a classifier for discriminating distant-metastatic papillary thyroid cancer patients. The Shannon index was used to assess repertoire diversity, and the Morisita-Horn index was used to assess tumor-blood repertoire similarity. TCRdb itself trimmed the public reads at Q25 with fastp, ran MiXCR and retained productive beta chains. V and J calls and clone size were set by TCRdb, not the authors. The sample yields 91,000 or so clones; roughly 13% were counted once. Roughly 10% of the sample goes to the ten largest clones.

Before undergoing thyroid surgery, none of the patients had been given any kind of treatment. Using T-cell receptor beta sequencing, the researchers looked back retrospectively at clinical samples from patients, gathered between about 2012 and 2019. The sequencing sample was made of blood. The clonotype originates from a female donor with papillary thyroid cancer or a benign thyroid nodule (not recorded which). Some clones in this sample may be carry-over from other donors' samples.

The bases read TGTGCCAGCTCACCAGGCAGTAATGAAAAACTGTTTTTT. Protein translation: CASSPGSNEKLFF. The V and J segments used are TRBV18 and TRBJ1-4; no D gene call is confident. V drops 2 bases and J drops 4 bases, leaving 5 bases in between. CDR1 and CDR2 were assigned from the germline V gene as KGHSH and LQKENI. The CDR3 runs 13 residues from the cysteine to the phenylalanine. This entry keeps only the CDR3 DNA: 39 bases, framed from base 1.